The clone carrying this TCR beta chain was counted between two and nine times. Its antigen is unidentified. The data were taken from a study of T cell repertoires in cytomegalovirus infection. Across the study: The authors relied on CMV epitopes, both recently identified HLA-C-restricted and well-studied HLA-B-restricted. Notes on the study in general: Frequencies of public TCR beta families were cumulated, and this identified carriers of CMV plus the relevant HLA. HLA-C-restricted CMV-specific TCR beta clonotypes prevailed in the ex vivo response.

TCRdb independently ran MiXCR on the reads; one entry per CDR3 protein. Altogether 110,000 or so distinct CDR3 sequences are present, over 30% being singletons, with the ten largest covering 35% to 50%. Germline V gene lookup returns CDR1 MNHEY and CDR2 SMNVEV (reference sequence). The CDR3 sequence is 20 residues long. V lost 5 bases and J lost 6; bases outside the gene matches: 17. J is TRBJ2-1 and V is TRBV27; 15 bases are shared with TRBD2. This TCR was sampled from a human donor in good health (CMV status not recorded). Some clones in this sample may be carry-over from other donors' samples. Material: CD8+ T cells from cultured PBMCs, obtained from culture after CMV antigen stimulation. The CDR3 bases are TGTGCCAGCAGTCCTCCGGGACTAGCGGGGGGAATCAACCCCCCCAATGAGCAGTTCTTC. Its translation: CASSPPGLAGGINPPNEQFF.